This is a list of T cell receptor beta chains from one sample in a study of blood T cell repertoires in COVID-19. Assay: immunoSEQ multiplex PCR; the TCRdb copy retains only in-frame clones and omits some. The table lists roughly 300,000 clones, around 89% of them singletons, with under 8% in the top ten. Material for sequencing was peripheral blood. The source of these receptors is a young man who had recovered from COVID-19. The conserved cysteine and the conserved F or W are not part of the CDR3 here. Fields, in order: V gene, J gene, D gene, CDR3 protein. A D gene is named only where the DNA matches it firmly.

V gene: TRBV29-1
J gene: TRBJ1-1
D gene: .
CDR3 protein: SVEERWSTEAF

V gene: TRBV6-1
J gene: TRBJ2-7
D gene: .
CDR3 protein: ASSEEGKVYEQY

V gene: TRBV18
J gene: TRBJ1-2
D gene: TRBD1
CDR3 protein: ASSQSRGLYGYT

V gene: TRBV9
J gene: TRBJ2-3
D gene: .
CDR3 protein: ASSVGGPDTQY

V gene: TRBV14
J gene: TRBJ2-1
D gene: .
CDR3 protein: ASSQDGVNYNEQF

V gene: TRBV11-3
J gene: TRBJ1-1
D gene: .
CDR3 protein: ASSPRENTEAF

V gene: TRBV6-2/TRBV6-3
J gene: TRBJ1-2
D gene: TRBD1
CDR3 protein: ASSPQGVNYGYT

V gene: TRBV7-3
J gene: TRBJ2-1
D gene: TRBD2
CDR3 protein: ASSLTGGSGVPKEQF

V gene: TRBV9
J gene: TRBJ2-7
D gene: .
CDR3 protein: ASSAGMDIYEQY

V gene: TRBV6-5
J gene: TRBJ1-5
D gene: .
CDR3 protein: ASSTGGYQPQH

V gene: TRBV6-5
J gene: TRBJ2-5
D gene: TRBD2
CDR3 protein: ASPAGGGTQY

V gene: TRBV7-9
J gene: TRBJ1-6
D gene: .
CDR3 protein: ASSLEGNSPLH

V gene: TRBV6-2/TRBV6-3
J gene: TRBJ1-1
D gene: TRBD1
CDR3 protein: ASSYSIDRVTEAF

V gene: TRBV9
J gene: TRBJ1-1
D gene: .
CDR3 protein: ASSVVGGGGTEAF

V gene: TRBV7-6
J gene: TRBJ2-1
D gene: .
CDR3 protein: ASSLDWSINNEQF

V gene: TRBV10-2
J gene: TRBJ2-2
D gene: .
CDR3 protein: ASSTGWTGELF

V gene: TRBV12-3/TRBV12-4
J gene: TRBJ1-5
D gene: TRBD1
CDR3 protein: ASRGQFNQPQH

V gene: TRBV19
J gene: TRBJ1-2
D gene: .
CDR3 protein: ASSIEGQLEGYT

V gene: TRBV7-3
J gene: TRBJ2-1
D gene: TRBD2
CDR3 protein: ASSLLAGVRNEQF

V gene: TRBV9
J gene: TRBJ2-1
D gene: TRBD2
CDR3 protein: ASSVAAGGSPSSYNEQF

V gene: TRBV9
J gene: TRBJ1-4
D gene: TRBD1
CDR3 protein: ASSVARTGDEKLF

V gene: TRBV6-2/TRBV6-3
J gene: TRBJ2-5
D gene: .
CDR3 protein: ASSYLSGPAQETQY

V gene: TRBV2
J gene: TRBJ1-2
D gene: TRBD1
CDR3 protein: ASNPTGFYGYT

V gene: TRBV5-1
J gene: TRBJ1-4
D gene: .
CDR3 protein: ASSPTVPTNEKLF

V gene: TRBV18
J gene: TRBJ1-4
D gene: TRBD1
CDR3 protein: ASSPGQGAKLF

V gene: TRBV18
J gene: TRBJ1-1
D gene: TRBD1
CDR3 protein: ASSSLQGARTEAF

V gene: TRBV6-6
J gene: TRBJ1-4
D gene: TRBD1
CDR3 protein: ASSPQGKGKLF

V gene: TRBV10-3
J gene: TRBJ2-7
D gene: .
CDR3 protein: AIREAAQQGVRERSYEQY

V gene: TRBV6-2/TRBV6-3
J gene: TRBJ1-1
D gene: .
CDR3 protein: ASSYSPIGTLVLGTEAF

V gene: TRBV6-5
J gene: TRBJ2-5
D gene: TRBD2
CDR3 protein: ASRYGGTGGETQY

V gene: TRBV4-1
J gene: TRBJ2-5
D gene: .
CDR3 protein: ASSQELSQLHDGQY

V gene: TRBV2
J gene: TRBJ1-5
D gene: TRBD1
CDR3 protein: ASRLGQGNQPQH

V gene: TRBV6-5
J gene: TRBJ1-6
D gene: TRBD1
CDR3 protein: ASTGQGARSPLH

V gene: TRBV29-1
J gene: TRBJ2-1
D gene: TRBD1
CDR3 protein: SVPGQGAVNNEQF

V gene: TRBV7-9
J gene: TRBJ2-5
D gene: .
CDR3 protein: ASENFQLDGTQY

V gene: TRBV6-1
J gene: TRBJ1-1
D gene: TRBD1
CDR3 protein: ASSEYGTGVTEAF

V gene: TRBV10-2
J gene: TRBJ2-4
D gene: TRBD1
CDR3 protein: ASSESRDRALPKNIQY

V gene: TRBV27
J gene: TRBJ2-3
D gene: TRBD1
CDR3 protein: ASSLGQDTDTQY

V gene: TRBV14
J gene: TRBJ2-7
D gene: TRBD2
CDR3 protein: ASSQASGRAYEQY

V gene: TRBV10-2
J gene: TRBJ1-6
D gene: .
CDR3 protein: ASSEAGANSPLH

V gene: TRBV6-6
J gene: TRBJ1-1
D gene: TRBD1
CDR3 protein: ASSPGTAGWSPTEAF

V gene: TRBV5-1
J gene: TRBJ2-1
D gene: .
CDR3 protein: ASSLDYGGGTDNEQF

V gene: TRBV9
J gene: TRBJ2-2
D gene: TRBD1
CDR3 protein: ASSAGTGWTGELF

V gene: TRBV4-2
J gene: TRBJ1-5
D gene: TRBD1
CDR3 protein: ASSRTGEGQPQH

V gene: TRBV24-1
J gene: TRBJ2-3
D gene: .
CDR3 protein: ATSRGADTQY

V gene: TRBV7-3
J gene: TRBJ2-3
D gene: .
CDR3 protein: ASSPSPSPTDTQY

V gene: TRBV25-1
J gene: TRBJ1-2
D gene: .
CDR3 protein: ASSEMSGIGGYT

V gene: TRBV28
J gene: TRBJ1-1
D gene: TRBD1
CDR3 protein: ASKPPIGGQGASNTEAF

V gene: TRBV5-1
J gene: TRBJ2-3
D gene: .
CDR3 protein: ASSWTLTDTQY

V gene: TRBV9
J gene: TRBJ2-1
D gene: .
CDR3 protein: ASSPQGTYNEQF

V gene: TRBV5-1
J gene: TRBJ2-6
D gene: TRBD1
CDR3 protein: ASSFGGTGPTGANVLT

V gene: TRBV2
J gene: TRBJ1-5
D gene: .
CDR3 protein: ASSEGPPQGKRNQPQH

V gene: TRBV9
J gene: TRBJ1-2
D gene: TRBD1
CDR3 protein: ASRGGQGERGYT